The T cell receptor beta chain described here comes from a study of blood T cell repertoires in COVID-19. Study-wide context: Samples came from the United States, Italy and Spain, spanning acute and convalescent COVID-19. PBMCs, B-cell-depleted T cells, or T cells were the source of the cDNA or gDNA that made up the material.

Seattle participants joined during active infection and were tracked over time. This clone was seen a handful of times. This specimen includes other DNA sequences encoding the same CDR3. Only in-frame clones appear in the TCRdb table, and some are missing; sequencing was by immunoSEQ multiplex PCR. Of 400,000 to 450,000 clones listed, 89% are singletons. CDR1 MDHEN and CDR2 SYDVKM come from the germline V gene. The CDR3 is made up of 13 amino acids. V was trimmed by 3 bases and J by 0 bases, leaving 6 bases between them. The rearrangement joins TRBV28 to TRBJ2-7, with TRBD1 as a possible D gene (6 bases). The sequenced sample was peripheral blood. This TCR was recovered from a woman in her thirties or forties with COVID-19, enrolled during active disease. This CDR3 is CASSLTGSYEQYF. The DNA for the CDR3 is TGTGCCAGCAGTTTGACAGGCTCCTACGAGCAGTACTTC.